Described below is a single T cell receptor beta chain sequence and its context. The sample comes from a study of tumor-infiltrating lymphocytes in primary liver carcinoma. V lost 9 bases and J 14 bases, leaving 24 bases between the germline ends. CDR3 length: 13 residues. Germline V gene lookup returns CDR1 MNHEY and CDR2 SVGEGT. Co-extracted RNA and DNA came from 20-30 mg of unsorted bulk tissue. From 500 ng total RNA, TCR beta cDNA was generated with a primer in the constant region. Slightly modified ARM-PCR, run as three nested multiplex PCR rounds, produced the TCR beta libraries. TRBV1-TRBV30 forward and Cbeta reverse primers drove the first two approximately 10-cycle rounds. One entry per CDR3 protein, called by TCRdb with MiXCR from the multiplex PCR reads. In the table there are 100,000 to 120,000 distinct CDR3 sequences, about four fifths of which are singletons.

The origin of this receptor is a man aged 40-49 years with primary liver carcinoma and hepatitis B virus infection. The rearrangement uses TRBV6-2 or TRBV6-3 and TRBJ2-3; maybe TRBD2 (6 bases). Material for sequencing was liver tumor tissue from sampling region 3. The subset here: tumor region T3, left-lateral pole. DNA for the CDR3: TGTGCCAGTTCCGCTGTGACTAGAACCCCCCTGTATTTT. Translated, it gives CASSAVTRTPLYF.